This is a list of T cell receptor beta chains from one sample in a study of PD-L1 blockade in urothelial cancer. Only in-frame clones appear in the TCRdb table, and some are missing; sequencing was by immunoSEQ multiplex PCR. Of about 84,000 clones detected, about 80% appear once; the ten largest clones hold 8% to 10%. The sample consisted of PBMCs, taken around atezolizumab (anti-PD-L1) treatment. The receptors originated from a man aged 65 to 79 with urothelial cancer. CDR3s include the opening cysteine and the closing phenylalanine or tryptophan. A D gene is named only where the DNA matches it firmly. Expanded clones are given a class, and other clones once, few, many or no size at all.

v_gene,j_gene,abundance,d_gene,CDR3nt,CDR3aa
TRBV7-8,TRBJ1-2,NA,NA,TGTGCCAGCAGCCCCCAGGGCGCCTATGGCTACACCTTC,CASSPQGAYGYTF
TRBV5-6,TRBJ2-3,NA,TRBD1,TGTGCCAGCAGCCCGGGGACAGGGGGTTTGGATACGCAGTATTTT,CASSPGTGGLDTQYF
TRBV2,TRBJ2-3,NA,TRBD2,TGTGCCAGCAGGGATCACGGACTAGCGGGACTTAGCACAGATACGCAGTATTTT,CASRDHGLAGLSTDTQYF
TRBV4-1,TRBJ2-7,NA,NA,TGCGCCAGCAGGCTAAACCTGGGAGAGGACGGTCCCTACGAGCAGTACTTC,CASRLNLGEDGPYEQYF
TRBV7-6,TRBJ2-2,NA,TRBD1,TGTGCCAGCAGCTTAGTCGGGACAGGGGTGAGCACCGGGGAGCTGTTTTTT,CASSLVGTGVSTGELFF
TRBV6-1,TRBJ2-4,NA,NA,TGTGCCAGCAGGGAGATTGGCGAAAACATTCAGTACTTC,CASREIGENIQYF
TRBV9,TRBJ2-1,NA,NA,TGTGCCAGCAGCGTAGGGAGCTACAATGAGCAGTTCTTC,CASSVGSYNEQFF
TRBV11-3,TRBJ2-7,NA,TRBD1,TGTGCCAGCAGCCCAATCTGGACAGGGGGCGAGCAGTACTTC,CASSPIWTGGEQYF
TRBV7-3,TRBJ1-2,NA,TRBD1,TGTGCCAGCAGTAGCACCGGACAGGGTAGCGGCTACACCTTC,CASSSTGQGSGYTF
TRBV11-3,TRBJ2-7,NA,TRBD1,TGTGCCAGCAGCCCGGGACAGGGCTACGAGCAGTACTTC,CASSPGQGYEQYF
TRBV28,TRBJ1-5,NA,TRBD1,TGTGCCAGCAGTTTATCCGGGACAGGGTACAATCAGCCCCAGCATTTT,CASSLSGTGYNQPQHF
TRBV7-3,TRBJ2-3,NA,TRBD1,TGTGCCAGCGCCCCAACAGGGGATACAGATACGCAGTATTTT,CASAPTGDTDTQYF
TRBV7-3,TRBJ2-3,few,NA,TGTGCCAGCAGCTTAAGTTCACAGGGAGATACGCAGTATTTT,CASSLSSQGDTQYF
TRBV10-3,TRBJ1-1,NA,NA,TGTGCCATCAGTGAGAGACTCCACGGTGACACTGAAGCTTTCTTT,CAISERLHGDTEAFF
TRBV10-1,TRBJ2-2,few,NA,TGCGCCAGCAGTGTCCCGTGGGACTTTAGCACCGGGGAGCTGTTTTTT,CASSVPWDFSTGELFF
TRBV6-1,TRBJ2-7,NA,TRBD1,TGTGCCAGCAGTGAAGGAGGGGGCGGGTACGAGCAGTACTTC,CASSEGGGGYEQYF
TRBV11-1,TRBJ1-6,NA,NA,TGTGCCAGCAGCCAGAGGAATTCACCCCTCCACTTT,CASSQRNSPLHF
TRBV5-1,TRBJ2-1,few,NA,TGCGCCAGCAGCTTGAGAGGCGGAAATGAGCAGTTCTTC,CASSLRGGNEQFF
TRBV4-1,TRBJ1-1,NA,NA,TGCGCCAGCAGCCAAGATGGGAGTCGGGAGGACACTGAAGCTTTCTTT,CASSQDGSREDTEAFF
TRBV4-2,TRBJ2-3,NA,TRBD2,TGTGCCAGCAGCCAAGTCCCAGCGGGGACAGATACGCAGTATTTT,CASSQVPAGTDTQYF
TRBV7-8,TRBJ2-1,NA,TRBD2,TGTGCCAGCAGCTTAGTTGCGGGGGTTAATGAGCAGTTCTTC,CASSLVAGVNEQFF
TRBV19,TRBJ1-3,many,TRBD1,TGTGCCAGTAGTCGACAGGGGACCTCTGGAAACACCATATATTTT,CASSRQGTSGNTIYF
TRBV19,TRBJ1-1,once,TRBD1,TGTGCCAGTAGTTCCCCGGGACAGGGTTATACTGAAGCTTTCTTT,CASSSPGQGYTEAFF
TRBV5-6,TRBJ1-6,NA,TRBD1,TGTGCCAGCAGCTTCATAGGAGGGACAGGGCGATCACCCCTCCACTTT,CASSFIGGTGRSPLHF
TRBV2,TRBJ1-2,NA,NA,TGTGCCAGCAGTCCCGGGACATCCTATGGCTACACCTTC,CASSPGTSYGYTF
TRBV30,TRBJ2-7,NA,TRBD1,TGTGCCTGGGGGACAGGGGCAGGCGAGCAGTACTTC,CAWGTGAGEQYF
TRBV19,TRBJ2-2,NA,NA,TGTGCCAGTAGTCAGGACTTCACTCACACCGGGGAGCTGTTTTTT,CASSQDFTHTGELFF
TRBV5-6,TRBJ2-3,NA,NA,TGTGCCAGCAGCTCACAGGGTTATACGCAGTATTTT,CASSSQGYTQYF
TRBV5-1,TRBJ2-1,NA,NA,TGCGCCAGCAGCCAAAGGGGCGGAAACGAGCAGTTCTTC,CASSQRGGNEQFF